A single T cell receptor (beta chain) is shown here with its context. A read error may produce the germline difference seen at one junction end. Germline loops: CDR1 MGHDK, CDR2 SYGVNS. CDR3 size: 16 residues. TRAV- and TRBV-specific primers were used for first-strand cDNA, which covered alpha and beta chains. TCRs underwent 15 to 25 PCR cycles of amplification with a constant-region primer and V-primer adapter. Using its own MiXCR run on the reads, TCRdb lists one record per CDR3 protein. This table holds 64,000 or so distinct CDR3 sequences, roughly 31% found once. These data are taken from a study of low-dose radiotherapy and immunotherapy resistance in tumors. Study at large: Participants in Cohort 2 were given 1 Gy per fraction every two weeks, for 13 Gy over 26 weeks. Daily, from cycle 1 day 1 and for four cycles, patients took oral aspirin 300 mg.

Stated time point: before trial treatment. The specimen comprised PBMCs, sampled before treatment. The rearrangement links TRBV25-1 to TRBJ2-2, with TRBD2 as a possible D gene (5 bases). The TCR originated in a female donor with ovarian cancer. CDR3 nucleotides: TGTGCCAGCAGTGATACATCTAGCCTGAACACCGGGGAGCAGTTTTTT. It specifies CASSDTSSLNTGEQFF.